The entry below gives a single TCR beta chain sequence along with its context. Its antigen remains unknown. The data originate from a study of T-cell reconstitution after alpha-beta-depleted transplantation in children. TCRbeta library preparation incorporated unique molecular identifiers. TCRdb analysed the PCR reads with MiXCR anew, one entry per CDR3 protein. The sample carries under 300,000 distinct CDR3 sequences, roughly 12% recorded once. The CDR3 spans 15 residues. V dropped 4 bases and J dropped 8; count of bases not matched to a gene: 12. Germline V gives CDR1 SGHRS, CDR2 YFSETQ. Study-level points and caveats: Newly generated T cells supplied most T-cell counts and diversity one year post-transplant. Alpha-beta T cells present about two months after transplant were reported to originate from several hundred expanded graft clones.

The origin of this receptor is a male patient aged 2-9 years who had a stem cell transplant for chronic granulomatous disease, so the T cells may come from the graft donor. The sequencing here drew on peripheral blood, taken 180 days after TCRalphabeta/CD19-depleted stem cell transplant. The chain carries TRBV5-1 and TRBJ2-1; 7 nucleotides line up with TRBD1. The CDR3 reads CASSDRPQGLDEQFF. CDR3 nucleotide sequence: TGCGCCAGCAGCGACCGACCACAGGGGCTGGATGAGCAGTTCTTC.